This passage covers 18 T cell receptor beta chains from one sample sequenced in a study of beta chain features in type 1 diabetes. Study results and limitations: Shorter TCRB CDR3s, moderately but significantly so, were found in Type 1 diabetes patients in all four CD4+ subsets.

Their antigen targets remain unknown. The study reverse transcribed the entire isolated RNA, so it sequenced expressed TCRB transcripts. Clones were sequenced by immunoSEQ multiplex PCR, and TCRdb holds only the in-frame ones, with some missing. The sample lists some 700,000 clones; around 15% were seen once. The sample comprised naive CD4+ T cells from blood. Receptor source: a young man with type 1 diabetes.

The rearrangement joins TRBV30 to TRBJ2-5; D may be TRBD1 (5 bases). Matching the DNA end better, TRBJ2-7 makes the J call doubtful. The germline gives CDR1 GTSNPN, CDR2 SVGIG (reference sequence). The CDR3 consists of 13 residues. The CDR3 bases are TGTGCCTGGAGTTTTCCAGGGACCTACGAGCAGTACTTC. Translating it yields CAWSFPGTYEQYF.

The rearrangement links TRBV30 to TRBJ2-7, with D possibly being TRBD1 (6 bases). The V gene lost 5 bases and the J gene lost 2 bases, with 13 bases spanning the gap. Germline values: CDR1 GTSNPN, CDR2 SVGIG (reference sequence). The CDR3 has 13 residues. The CDR3 bases are TGTGCCTGGGGTCGCGCAGGGGCCTACGAGCAGTACTTC. It yields the protein CAWGRAGAYEQYF.

This clone has only a few counts. The chain couples TRBV30 to TRBJ1-2; D is uncertain. The CDR3 is made up of 12 amino acids. Per germline, CDR1 GTSNPN and CDR2 SVGIG (reference sequence). Trimming took 0 bases from V and 8 from J, leaving 10 bases between them. CDR3 nucleotide sequence: TGTGCCTGGAGTGTACTTTCCGGAGGCTACACCTTC. It is translated as CAWSVLSGGYTF.

The rearrangement uses TRBV30 and TRBJ1-2, with D perhaps TRBD1 (6 bases). The V end was cut by 6 bases, the J end by 0 bases, with 8 bases between. CDR3 length: 12 amino acids. Germline V gene sequence: CDR1 GTSNPN, CDR2 SVGIG (reference sequence). The CDR3 coding sequence is TGTGCCTGTGGGACACCTAACTATGGCTACACCTTC. Its protein is CACGTPNYGYTF.

The chain links TRBV2 to TRBJ1-2; D not resolved. The CDR3 is 14 residues long. The V and J ends lost 3 bases and 0 bases respectively, with 8 bases between them. Germline V gene data show CDR1 as SNHLY and CDR2 as FYNNEI. The CDR3 coding sequence is TGTGCCAGCAGTGACAGGTTAGCTAACTATGGCTACACCTTC. Amino acids: CASSDRLANYGYTF.

On this clone itself: Other DNA sequences within the sample encode an identical CDR3. The chain links TRBV30 to TRBJ2-3; D gene ambiguous. V dropped 2 bases and J dropped 4 bases, with 4 bases sitting between them. This CDR3 comprises 11 residues. The germline V gene has CDR1 GTSNPN and CDR2 SVGIG (reference sequence). CDR3 residues: CAWSRSDTQYF. CDR3 sequence (DNA): TGTGCCTGGAGTAGGTCAGATACGCAGTATTTT. Full variable domain (remainder filled in from reference TRBV30 and TRBJ2-3): SQTIHQWPATLVQPVGSPLSLECTVEGTSNPNLYWYRQAAGRGLQLLFYSVGIGQISSEVPQNLSASRPQDRQFILSSKKLLLSDSGFYLCAWSRSDTQYFGPGTRLTVL.

This clone was seen a handful of times. The chain recombines TRBV10-3 with TRBJ1-2, with 7 bases identical to TRBD1. This CDR3 has 14 residues. V was clipped by 7 bases and J by 4 bases; unmatched bases: 9. The germline V gene encodes CDR1 ENHRY and CDR2 SYGVKD. CDR3 in amino acids: CAITGDSWPYGYTF. The CDR3 DNA is TGTGCCATCACCGGGGACAGTTGGCCCTATGGCTACACCTTC.

This clone has just a few counts. The rearrangement uses TRBV9 and TRBJ1-6; 8 bases align to TRBD1. This CDR3 region has 15 residues. V shed 3 bases, J shed 9 bases, and the junction held 8 bases outside the gene matches. Germline lookup yields CDR1 SGDLS and CDR2 YYNGEE. The CDR3 region is CASSGGTGLPSPLHF. CDR3 DNA sequence: TGTGCCAGCAGCGGAGGGACAGGCCTGCCTTCACCCCTCCACTTT.

This clone appeared a few times. The rearrangement joins TRBV19 to TRBJ1-3; the D is unclear. There are 15 residues in the CDR3. Germline V gene lookup returns CDR1 LNHDA and CDR2 SQIVND (reference sequence). Trimming took 6 bases from V and 5 from J, leaving 17 bases between them. The CDR3 nucleotides read TGTGCCAGTAGCTCCCTCGGAGGTAAAAGAAACACCATATATTTT. Translating gives CASSSLGGKRNTIYF.

The CDR3 bases are TGTGCCAGCAGCTTTCTCGGGACAGGGGGCTTCGAGCAGTACTTC. Translation: CASSFLGTGGFEQYF. This chain links TRBV11-2 with TRBJ2-7; TRBD1 matches at 12 bases. Losses at the gene ends were 3 bases for V and 6 bases for J; bases not matched to a gene: 6. Germline CDR1 and CDR2: SGHAT and FQNNGV. This CDR3 is 15 amino acids long.

This clone has just a few counts. The V and J genes are TRBV4-2 and TRBJ2-7; maybe TRBD1 (5 bases). Per the germline V gene, CDR1 is LGHNA and CDR2 is YNFKEQ. The CDR3 covers 14 residues. The V and J ends lost 5 bases and 4 bases respectively, with 15 bases between them. The CDR3 here is CASSKSPQVYEQYF. The CDR3, as DNA: TGTGCCAGCAGCAAAAGCCCACAGGTTTACGAGCAGTACTTC.

J is TRBJ2-5 and V is TRBV15; the D is unclear. The CDR3 runs 14 residues. Trimming pared 4 bases from V and 5 bases from J, leaving 14 bases between. Germline-derived CDR1 and CDR2 are LNHNV and YYDKDF (reference sequence). CDR3 coding DNA: TGTGCCACCAGCATCCCCAAAGGGTTGGAGACCCAGTACTTC. Amino acid sequence: CATSIPKGLETQYF.

The V and J genes are TRBV5-4 and TRBJ2-5; a weak D match, TRBD1 (6 bases). This CDR3 has 14 amino acids. Looked up from germline, CDR1 is SGHNT and CDR2 is YYREEE (reference sequence). V lost 3 bases to trimming and J lost 5 bases, with 14 bases between them. CDR3 sequence (DNA): TGTGCCAGCAGCTCACAGGGTGTAGGGGAGACCCAGTACTTC. As protein: CASSSQGVGETQYF.

In DNA, the CDR3 is TGTGCCAGCAGTGAATGGGAGAAAGCTTTCTTT. Translated: CASSEWEKAFF. The chain employs TRBV2 and TRBJ1-1; D remains unclear. This CDR3 has 11 amino acids. V shed 2 bases and J shed 9 bases, with 7 bases lying between them. The germline CDR1 and CDR2 sequences are SNHLY and FYNNEI. Using reference TRBV2 and TRBJ1-1 for the parts outside the CDR3, the full variable domain is EPEVTQTPSHQVTQMGQEVILRCVPISNHLYFYWYRQILGQKVEFLVSFYNNEISEKSEIFDDQFSVERPDGSNFTLKIRSTKLEDSAMYFCASSEWEKAFFGQGTRLTVV.

Notes on this clone: The sample carries other DNA sequences with the same CDR3. The chain combines TRBV30 with TRBJ2-3, with a weak D call TRBD2 (5 bases). The CDR3 covers 12 residues. Germline V gene lookup returns CDR1 GTSNPN and CDR2 SVGIG (reference sequence). Deletions cut 0 bases from V and 4 bases from J, with 5 bases between. CDR3 residues: CAWSVGADTQYF. The CDR3 nucleotides are TGTGCCTGGAGTGTCGGGGCAGATACGCAGTATTTT.

This clone appeared a few times. The chain employs TRBV30 and TRBJ1-2; D is unresolved. Germline CDR1 GTSNPN, CDR2 SVGIG (reference sequence). The germline V and J ends were trimmed by 2 bases and 1 base, with 5 bases remaining between them. This CDR3 has 12 amino acids. CDR3 DNA: TGTGCCTGGAGTACGGATAACTATGGCTACACCTTC. Translated: CAWSTDNYGYTF. Based on the CDR3 plus reference TRBV30 and TRBJ1-2, the full variable domain is SQTIHQWPATLVQPVGSPLSLECTVEGTSNPNLYWYRQAAGRGLQLLFYSVGIGQISSEVPQNLSASRPQDRQFILSSKKLLLSDSGFYLCAWSTDNYGYTFGSGTRLTVV.

The V call is TRBV2, the J call TRBJ2-5; TRBD2 might be the D (6 bases). Per germline, CDR1 SNHLY and CDR2 FYNNEI. V lost 6 bases and J lost 7, with 18 bases in between. CDR3 length equals 14 residues. For the CDR3, the DNA is TGTGCCAGCAGCCAGCAGGACGGAGCGGGGACCCAGTACTTC. This sequence encodes CASSQQDGAGTQYF.

This rearrangement joins TRBV30 to TRBJ1-4, with D tentatively TRBD1 (5 bases). The CDR3 is 14 residues long. Germline CDR1 reads GTSNPN; CDR2 reads SVGIG (reference sequence). V lost 5 bases to trimming and J lost 5 bases, with 15 bases between them. The CDR3: CAWGRTPPNEKLFF. Here the CDR3 DNA reads TGTGCCTGGGGGCGGACACCACCCAATGAAAAACTGTTTTTT.